Listed here are 5 T cell receptor beta chains from one sample, sequenced in a study of chemoradiotherapy in HPV16-positive cancers. Clones were read by immunoSEQ multiplex PCR, and TCRdb kept only the in-frame ones, dropping some. The table has approximately 30,000 clones, 70% to 90% seen once. This specimen was blood, taken from a patient who underwent chemoradiotherapy. The source is a human donor with HPV-associated anogenital cancer.

The chain combines TRBV9 with TRBJ1-2; no firm D call. V shed 0 bases and J shed 5 bases, with 5 bases lying between them. The CDR3 consists of 12 residues. The germline CDR1 and CDR2 sequences are SGDLS and YYNGEE. The CDR3 region has the DNA TGTGCCAGCAGCGTAGGGGATTATGGCTACACCTTC. Translated, it gives CASSVGDYGYTF.

The chain carries TRBV6-5 and TRBJ1-2, with D possibly matching TRBD1 (6 bases). Germline V lookup: CDR1 MNHEY, CDR2 SVGAGI. The CDR3 is made up of 12 amino acids. Trimming took 6 bases from V and 8 from J, leaving 13 bases between them. CDR3 bases: TGTGCCAGCAGGGAGAGGGGGTTAGGCTACACCTTC. This gives the protein CASRERGLGYTF.

Details on this clone: One junction end disagrees with the germline gene, perhaps due to a read error. The chain couples TRBV5-1 to TRBJ2-1; TRBD2 matches 8 bases. The CDR3 runs 15 residues. The germline gives CDR1 SGHRS, CDR2 YFSETQ. In nucleotides, the CDR3 is TGCGCCAGCAGCTACAGCGGGAGCTCCTACAATGAGCAGCTCTTC. It translates to CASSYSGSSYNEQLF.

The chain joins TRBV5-1 to TRBJ2-3; D could derive from TRBD1 or TRBD2 (6 bases each). Trimming removed 0 bases from V and 2 bases from J, with 13 bases in between. The germline CDR1 and CDR2 sequences are SGHRS and YFSETQ. The CDR3 is 16 residues long. This chain's CDR3 is CASSLAGGGTTDTQYF. In DNA form, the CDR3 reads TGCGCCAGCAGCTTGGCCGGAGGGGGAACCACAGATACGCAGTATTTT.

V and J are TRBV18 and TRBJ1-1; D is possibly TRBD1 (5 bases). The V end lost 2 bases, the J end lost 0 bases, and 7 bases lay between the germline ends. From germline, CDR1 is KGHSH and CDR2 LQKENI. The CDR3 sequence is 14 residues long. The CDR3 is CASSPSGLNTEAFF. The CDR3, as DNA: TGTGCCAGCTCACCATCAGGGTTGAACACTGAAGCTTTCTTT.